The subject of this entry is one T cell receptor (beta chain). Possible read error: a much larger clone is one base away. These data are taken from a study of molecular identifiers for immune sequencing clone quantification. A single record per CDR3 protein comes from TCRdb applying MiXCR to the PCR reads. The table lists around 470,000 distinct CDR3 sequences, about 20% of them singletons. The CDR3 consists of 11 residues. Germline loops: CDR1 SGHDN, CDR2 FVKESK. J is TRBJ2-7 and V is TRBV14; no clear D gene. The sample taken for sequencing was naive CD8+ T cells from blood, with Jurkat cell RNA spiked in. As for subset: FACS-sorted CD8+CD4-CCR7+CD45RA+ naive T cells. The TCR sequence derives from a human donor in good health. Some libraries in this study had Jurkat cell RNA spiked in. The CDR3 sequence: CASSQEAEQHF. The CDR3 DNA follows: TGTGCCAGCAGCCAAGAGGCCGAGCAGCACTTC.